A single sample is the source of the 27 T cell receptor beta chains below, sequenced in a study of shared clonotypes between healthy human individuals. Only in-frame clones appear in the TCRdb table, and some are missing; sequencing was by immunoSEQ multiplex PCR. The repertoire includes 1,500,000 or so clones, around 97% of them detected once, and 1.2% sits in the top ten. Sequenced material: naive CD4+ T cells sorted from blood. Subset given: CD45RA+ positively selected. The source of these receptors is a young man in good health.

The rearrangement joins TRBV6-1 to TRBJ2-3; 7 bases are a match to TRBD2. This CDR3 has 16 residues. V was pared by 3 bases and J by 2 bases, with 8 bases of the junction left unmatched. Germline lookup yields CDR1 MNHNS and CDR2 SASEGT. The CDR3 protein is CASSDRVAGPTDTQYF. The CDR3 DNA is TGTGCCAGCAGTGATCGGGTAGCGGGCCCCACAGATACGCAGTATTTT.

This clone was seen just once. CDR3 sequence reads: CATSRVRGLPQETQYF. The CDR3, as DNA: TGTGCCACCAGCAGAGTAAGGGGGCTTCCCCAAGAGACCCAGTACTTC. The V and J genes are TRBV15 and TRBJ2-5; 7 bases line up with TRBD1. The CDR3 runs to 16 residues. The V gene's germline CDR1 is LNHNV and CDR2 YYDKDF (reference sequence). V lost 1 base, J lost 1 base, and 6 bases stayed unmatched.

This rearrangement joins TRBV5-5 to TRBJ2-7, with TRBD2 as a possible D gene (6 bases). V was cut by 1 base and J by 1 base, with 9 bases left in between. CDR1 and CDR2 from the germline V gene are SGHKS and YYEKEE (reference sequence). This CDR3 comprises 14 residues. The DNA of the CDR3 is TGTGCCAGCAGCTTGATTGGGGGGTCCTACGAGCAGTACTTC. It specifies CASSLIGGSYEQYF.

J is TRBJ1-4 and V is TRBV18; TRBD1 aligns across 8 bases. V shed 5 bases, J shed 8 bases, and the junction held 10 bases outside the gene matches. The CDR3 consists of 15 residues. Germline-derived CDR1 and CDR2 are KGHSH and LQKENI. The CDR3 DNA reads as TGTGCCAGCTCAACCCGTGGGACAGGTGAAGAAAAACTGTTTTTT. This translates into CASSTRGTGEEKLFF.

The rearrangement links TRBV5-1 to TRBJ1-1; no clear D gene. In germline, CDR1 is SGHRS, CDR2 YFSETQ. Trimming shortened V by 4 bases and J by 7 bases, and 17 bases separated the two germline ends. The CDR3 is 14 residues long. The CDR3 DNA is TGCGCCAGCAGCCCACGAGGGTCTGGGCTTGAAGCTTTCTTT. Encoded protein: CASSPRGSGLEAFF.

On this clone: At one end, the junction sequence differs from germline, possibly due to a read error. This sequence joins TRBV6-1 and TRBJ2-7; D unresolved. The CDR3 contains 14 residues. Germline CDR1 and CDR2: MNHNS and SASEGT. The CDR3 loop is CASREASRDYEQYF. In nucleotides, the CDR3 is TGTGCCAGCAGGGAAGCGAGCAGAGATTACGAGCAGTACTTC.

The V call is TRBV5-1, the J call TRBJ2-1, with D possibly matching TRBD1 (5 bases). The CDR3 runs to 14 residues. Per germline, CDR1 SGHRS and CDR2 YFSETQ. V gave up 1 base and J gave up 6 bases, with 11 bases separating them. The CDR3 is CASSLWTMGNEQFF. In DNA, the CDR3 is TGCGCCAGCAGCTTGTGGACAATGGGCAATGAGCAGTTCTTC.

The J gene is TRBJ2-2, the V gene TRBV4-1, with TRBD2 identical over 10 bases. V lost 5 bases, J lost 1 base, and 7 bases stayed unmatched. The CDR3 covers 17 residues. From germline, CDR1 is MGHRA and CDR2 YSYEKL. This CDR3 is CASSSLAGRLNTGELFF. For the CDR3, the DNA is TGCGCCAGCAGCTCACTAGCGGGGAGATTGAACACCGGGGAGCTGTTTTTT.

The chain links TRBV6-1 to TRBJ1-2, with D perhaps matching TRBD1 (5 bases). From germline, CDR1 is MNHNS and CDR2 SASEGT. The ends were cut back, 3 bases at V and 3 bases at J, with 20 bases in the middle. This CDR3 is 17 amino acids long. The CDR3 region is CASSDPTSGTVDYGYTF. CDR3 in DNA: TGTGCCAGCAGTGACCCGACCTCCGGGACCGTCGACTATGGCTACACCTTC.

The V gene is TRBV6-6, the J gene TRBJ1-1; D gene unclear. CDR3 length: 10 amino acids. Germline V gene sequence: CDR1 MNHNY, CDR2 SVGAGI (reference sequence). V lost 8 bases and J lost 7, with 8 bases in between. The CDR3 protein is CASHRNEAFF. The CDR3 DNA reads TGTGCCAGCCACAGAAATGAAGCTTTCTTT.

This rearrangement joins TRBV28 to TRBJ2-1; TRBD2 might be the D (6 bases). This CDR3 contains 16 residues. The ends were cut back, 3 bases at V and 0 bases at J, with 12 bases in the middle. Germline V gene lookup returns CDR1 MDHEN and CDR2 SYDVKM. The CDR3 coding sequence is TGTGCCAGCAGTTTGCTACTCGGGGGCTCCTACAATGAGCAGTTCTTC. Residues: CASSLLLGGSYNEQFF.

The V gene is TRBV5-4, the J gene TRBJ2-2; weak D call: TRBD2 (6 bases). Germline lookup yields CDR1 SGHNT and CDR2 YYREEE (reference sequence). The CDR3 has 16 amino acids. Trimming pared 1 base from V and 4 bases from J, leaving 14 bases between. The CDR3 region has the DNA TGTGCCAGCAGCTTGTACGGGAGTTTAATCACCGGGGAGCTGTTTTTT. As protein: CASSLYGSLITGELFF.

The CDR3 here is CASSIYDRGRGQPQHF. The CDR3 nucleotides are TGTGCCAGTAGTATTTATGACAGGGGAAGAGGTCAGCCCCAGCATTTT. The chain carries TRBV19 and TRBJ1-5; 8 nucleotides align to TRBD1. Germline loops: CDR1 LNHDA, CDR2 SQIVND (reference sequence). The CDR3 has 16 residues. Trimming cost V 3 bases and J 6 bases; bases outside gene matches: 10.

This clone was detected only a few times. CDR3 sequence (DNA): TGTGCCAGCAGTGGGGGGCCTGGTGAGCAGTTCTTC. Encoded protein: CASSGGPGEQFF. The gene calls are TRBV2 and TRBJ2-1; possible D gene TRBD1, 6 bases. The germline V gene encodes CDR1 SNHLY and CDR2 FYNNEI. The CDR3 loop spans 12 amino acids. V was shortened by 4 bases and J by 9 bases, with 10 bases between the two germline ends.

This chain connects TRBV11-2 to TRBJ2-3; 7 bases are a match to TRBD1. The CDR3 consists of 14 residues. CDR1 is SGHAT and CDR2 is FQNNGV in the germline V gene. Trimming cost V 7 bases and J 4 bases; bases outside gene matches: 8. The CDR3 DNA reads TGTGCCAGCACCGAGGACAGGCGGGCAGATACGCAGTATTTT. Translating it yields CASTEDRRADTQYF.

The V call is TRBV5-1, the J call TRBJ2-3, with D tentatively TRBD1 or TRBD2 (5 bases each). The CDR3 has 14 amino acids. Germline CDR1 and CDR2: SGHRS and YFSETQ. With 4 bases removed from V and 6 bases from J, the gap between germline ends came to 15 bases. DNA of the CDR3: TGCGCCAGCAGCCCGGGGCCATCTCTGGATACGCAGTATTTT. Its translation is CASSPGPSLDTQYF.

The chain recombines TRBV7-8 with TRBJ2-2, with TRBD2 identical over 11 bases. CDR3 length: 17 amino acids. From germline, CDR1 is SGHVS and CDR2 FQNEAQ. Trimming took 2 bases from V and 8 from J; bases not matched to a gene: 10. Here the CDR3 reads CASSLRGPRLAGGELFF. CDR3 DNA: TGTGCCAGCAGCTTAAGGGGCCCCCGACTAGCGGGAGGGGAGCTGTTTTTT. The variable domain in full, with the rest retrieved from reference TRBV7-8 and TRBJ2-2, is GAGVSQSPRYKVAKRGQDVALRCDPISGHVSLFWYQQALGQGPEFLTYFQNEAQLDKSGLPSDRFFAERPEGSVSTLKIQRTQQEDSAVYLCASSLRGPRLAGGELFFGEGSRLTVL.

In DNA, the CDR3 is TGTGCCAGCAAACTGACAGGACCCTTAAAAGAGACCCAGTACTTC. It specifies CASKLTGPLKETQYF. The V and J genes are TRBV7-9 and TRBJ2-5; a weak D match, TRBD1 (6 bases). The CDR3 has 15 residues. Germline-derived CDR1 and CDR2 are SEHNR and FQNEAQ (reference sequence). The V end lost 7 bases, the J end lost 3 bases, and 18 bases lay between the germline ends.

This clone was counted once. The V call is TRBV10-3, the J call TRBJ2-7; 8 bases match TRBD1. Germline loops: CDR1 ENHRY, CDR2 SYGVKD. Germline trimming cut 4 bases from V and 0 bases from J; bases unmatched to any gene: 8. The CDR3 has 16 residues. The CDR3 DNA is TGTGCCATCAGTGTTCCCGGACAGGGAACCTCCTACGAGCAGTACTTC. It translates to CAISVPGQGTSYEQYF.

The chain is built from TRBV7-2 and TRBJ2-4; a weak D match, TRBD1 (6 bases). V lost 3 bases, J lost 7 bases, and 10 bases lay in between. This CDR3 has 13 amino acids. Germline V CDR1 and CDR2: SGHTA, FQGNSA. This CDR3 reads CASSLRQGNIQYF. DNA for the CDR3: TGTGCCAGCAGCTTGCGGCAGGGGAACATTCAGTACTTC.

The chain is built from TRBV18 and TRBJ1-1; TRBD1 matches 10 bases. V was clipped by 2 bases and J by 5 bases; unmatched bases: 14. The CDR3 extends over 18 amino acids. In germline, CDR1 is KGHSH, CDR2 LQKENI. CDR3 sequence (DNA): TGTGCCAGCTCACCATTAACCGGGACAGGGGAGGGGGCGACTGAAGCTTTCTTT. Translating gives CASSPLTGTGEGATEAFF.

The V call is TRBV7-6, the J call TRBJ1-2; 7 positions match TRBD1. The CDR3 extends over 16 amino acids. The J segment lost 8 bases and the V segment lost 3 bases, leaving 15 bases of the junction unmatched. Per germline, CDR1 SGHVS and CDR2 FNYEAQ. The CDR3 region has the DNA TGTGCCAGCAGCTTGGTGACAGGGTATGGACGTGGGGGCTACACCTTC. Amino acid sequence: CASSLVTGYGRGGYTF. The whole variable domain, remainder taken from reference TRBV7-6 and TRBJ1-2, is GAGVSQSPRYKVTKRGQDVALRCDPISGHVSLYWYRQALGQGPEFLTYFNYEAQQDKSGLPNDRFSAERPEGSISTLTIQRTEQRDSAMYRCASSLVTGYGRGGYTFGSGTRLTVV.

The chain carries TRBV28 and TRBJ2-7; no clear D. CDR1 is MDHEN and CDR2 is SYDVKM in the germline V gene. Trimming removed 5 bases at V and 7 bases at J, with 12 bases between. This CDR3 has 12 residues. The CDR3 is CASSPREGEQYF. The DNA of the CDR3 is TGTGCCAGCAGTCCTAGGGAAGGGGAGCAGTACTTC.

This chain joins TRBV10-2 and TRBJ2-7; a possible D gene is TRBD1 (7 bases). This CDR3 contains 13 residues. Germline values: CDR1 WSHSY, CDR2 SAAADI. V lost 6 bases to trimming and J lost 6 bases, with 15 bases between them. The DNA of the CDR3 is TGCGCCAGCAGCGGCAGGGGGGAGGTCGAGCAGTACTTC. It specifies CASSGRGEVEQYF.

This rearrangement joins TRBV11-2 to TRBJ2-7, with a tentative D call TRBD1 (5 bases). V gave up 1 base and J gave up 4 bases, with 14 bases separating them. Germline-derived CDR1 and CDR2 are SGHAT and FQNNGV. CDR3 length: 15 residues. The CDR3 loop is CASSLVRARPYEQYF. Here the CDR3 DNA reads TGTGCCAGCAGCTTAGTCAGGGCCCGTCCATACGAGCAGTACTTC.

The chain links TRBV10-3 to TRBJ2-2, with TRBD1 identical over 7 bases. CDR1 is ENHRY, CDR2 SYGVKD, per germline. The CDR3 is made up of 14 amino acids. V was pared by 6 bases and J by 5 bases, with 6 bases of the junction left unmatched. The CDR3 bases are TGTGCCATCAGCACGGGACAGTTGACCGGGGAGCTGTTTTTT. Amino acid sequence: CAISTGQLTGELFF.

The chain carries TRBV4-3 and TRBJ2-7; a weak D match, TRBD2 (6 bases). The germline V gene encodes CDR1 LGHNA and CDR2 YSLEER. V was shortened by 3 bases and J by 2 bases, with 14 bases between the two germline ends. The CDR3 covers 15 residues. The DNA of the CDR3 is TGCGCCAGCAGCCATATAGCCGGGAGAACCTACGAGCAGTACTTC. Its translation: CASSHIAGRTYEQYF.